These 8 T cell receptor beta chains share one sample of origin, sequenced in a study of CD8+ T cells in alopecia areata. The sequencing template was cDNA reverse transcribed from extracted RNA. The protocol was immunoSEQ multiplex PCR, while the TCRdb copy is restricted to in-frame clones and leaves out a portion. Among 130,000 or so clones listed, 86% were seen once. Treatment meaning: oral pan-JAK inhibitor, 5-10 mg twice daily. The material was CD8+ T cells sorted from blood, obtained at week 4, from a patient treated with tofacitinib. The receptors derive from a human donor with alopecia areata.

This chain uses TRBV5-1 with TRBJ1-1, with D possibly TRBD1 on 5 matching bases. This CDR3 has 13 amino acids. Germline lookup yields CDR1 SGHRS and CDR2 YFSETQ. Trimming took off 3 bases at V and 7 bases at J, with 13 bases between the two ends. The CDR3 is CASSYEQGNEAFF. Written as DNA, the CDR3 is TGCGCCAGCAGCTACGAGCAGGGAAATGAAGCTTTCTTT. Supplemented by reference TRBV5-1 and TRBJ1-1, the full variable domain reads KAGVTQTPRYLIKTRGQQVTLSCSPISGHRSVSWYQQTPGQGLQFLFEYFSETQRNKGNFPGRFSGRQFSNSRSEMNVSTLELGDSALYLCASSYEQGNEAFFGQGTRLTVV.

The rearrangement uses TRBV29-1 and TRBJ2-2; tentatively, D is TRBD1 or TRBD2 (5 bases each). The V end lost 7 bases, the J end lost 4 bases, and 16 bases lay between the germline ends. Germline CDR1 SQVTM, CDR2 ANQGSEA. The CDR3 totals 14 residues. Written as DNA, the CDR3 is TGCAGCGCAGCGGACATACTCTCCACCGGGGAGCTGTTTTTT. It specifies CSAADILSTGELFF.

This clone occurred once. The chain joins TRBV19 to TRBJ1-5, with TRBD1 matching over 7 bases. CDR3 length equals 14 residues. V trimming: 5 bases; J trimming: 5 bases; junction bases outside the gene matches: 6. Germline assignment: CDR1 LNHDA and CDR2 SQIVND (reference sequence). This CDR3 is CASSENRGDQPQHF. CDR3 nucleotides: TGTGCCAGTAGTGAGAACAGGGGAGATCAGCCCCAGCATTTT.

Only one count was recorded for this clone. This chain uses TRBV5-8 with TRBJ2-1; tentatively, D is TRBD2 (6 bases). From germline, CDR1 is SGHTS and CDR2 YDEGEE. The CDR3 has 12 residues. V shed 0 bases and J shed 10 bases, with 8 bases lying between them. The CDR3 loop is CASSLGLAEQFF. The CDR3 DNA sequence: TGTGCCAGCAGCTTGGGGCTAGCGGAGCAGTTCTTC.

The chain uses TRBV6-5 and TRBJ2-5, with TRBD1 matching 7 bases. CDR1 MNHEY and CDR2 SVGAGI come from the germline V gene. The CDR3 totals 16 residues. Trimming took 4 bases from V and 0 from J; bases not matched to a gene: 8. CDR3 sequence reads: CASSFRDSLNQETQYF. The CDR3 coding sequence is TGTGCCAGCAGTTTCCGGGACAGCCTTAACCAAGAGACCCAGTACTTC.

The chain links TRBV29-1 to TRBJ2-7, with D possibly being TRBD1 (6 bases). The germline V and J ends were trimmed by 3 bases and 5 bases, with 23 bases remaining between them. The CDR3 runs to 16 residues. Germline assignment: CDR1 SQVTM and CDR2 ANQGSEA. The CDR3 DNA sequence: TGCAGCGTTGAGGGAGTTCGGGACACAGGGACGGACGAGCAGTACTTC. It codes for CSVEGVRDTGTDEQYF.

CDR3 residues: CASSTRTVGTDTQYF. In nucleotides, the CDR3 is TGCGCCAGCAGCACCCGGACAGTAGGCACAGATACGCAGTATTTT. The chain recombines TRBV5-1 with TRBJ2-3, with a weak D call TRBD1 (6 bases). The CDR3 loop spans 15 amino acids. Trimming left V 4 bases short and J 1 base short, with 13 bases between. Germline V gives CDR1 SGHRS, CDR2 YFSETQ. The full variable domain, completed using reference TRBV5-1 and TRBJ2-3, is KAGVTQTPRYLIKTRGQQVTLSCSPISGHRSVSWYQQTPGQGLQFLFEYFSETQRNKGNFPGRFSGRQFSNSRSEMNVSTLELGDSALYLCASSTRTVGTDTQYFGPGTRLTVL.

The V and J genes are TRBV25-1 and TRBJ2-5, with TRBD1 matching 9 bases. The CDR3 contains 17 residues. Germline V CDR1 and CDR2: MGHDK, SYGVNS. With 9 bases clipped from V and 5 bases from J, the junction kept 19 bases outside the gene matches. CDR3 in DNA: TGTGCCAGTGTGGGCCCTAAGGGGGACAGGGTCGCGGAGACCCAGTACTTC. This sequence encodes CASVGPKGDRVAETQYF.